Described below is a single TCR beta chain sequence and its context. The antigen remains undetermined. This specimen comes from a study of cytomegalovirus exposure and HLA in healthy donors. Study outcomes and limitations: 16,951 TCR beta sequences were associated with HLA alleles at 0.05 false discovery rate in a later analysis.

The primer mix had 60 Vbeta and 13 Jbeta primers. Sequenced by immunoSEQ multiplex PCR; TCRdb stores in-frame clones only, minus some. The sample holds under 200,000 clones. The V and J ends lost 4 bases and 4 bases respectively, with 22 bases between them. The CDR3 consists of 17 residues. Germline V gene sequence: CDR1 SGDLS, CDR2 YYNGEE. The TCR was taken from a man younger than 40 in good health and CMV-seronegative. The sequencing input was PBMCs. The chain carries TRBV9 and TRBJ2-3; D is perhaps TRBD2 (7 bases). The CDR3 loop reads CASSPLGGGRGSDTQYF. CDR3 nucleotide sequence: TGTGCCAGCAGCCCTCTCGGTGGGGGGAGGGGGTCAGATACGCAGTATTTT.